This entry describes one TCR beta chain. Its antigen remains unidentified. Quantitative 5'-RACE with molecular barcodes was used to make the TCR beta libraries. One entry per CDR3 protein results from TCRdb running MiXCR on the 5' RACE reads. The sample includes fewer than 500,000 distinct CDR3 sequences, roughly a quarter of them seen just once. The CDR3 extends over 13 amino acids. Germline lookup yields CDR1 MGHDK and CDR2 SYGVNS. Between the trimmed V and J ends, which lost 6 bases and 2 bases, there was a span of 11 bases. The sample is drawn from a study of CD8 T cells in ankylosing spondylitis. General observations from the study: Earlier literature documents some of the motif variants in reactive arthritis synovial fluid and blood. Disease-associated clones were CD8+ and fairly uncommon in peripheral blood. Reported data indicate significant enrichment of disease-linked clones within matched ankylosing spondylitis synovial fluid. Typical of ankylosing spondylitis blood, it appeared, was a TCR beta motif of roughly eight highly homologous variants.

Sequencing was done on a sample of blood, either unsorted or a sorted T cell fraction (not recorded which). This receptor was taken from a male donor with ankylosing spondylitis. The chain uses TRBV25-1 and TRBJ2-7; D may be TRBD2 (6 bases). The CDR3 loop reads CASRSGLTYEQYF. The CDR3 coding sequence is TGTGCCAGCAGATCGGGACTTACCTACGAGCAGTACTTC.